A selection of T cell receptor beta chains follows, all from one sample in a study of T cell responses to AZD1222 COVID-19 vaccine. Profiling relied on immunoSEQ multiplex PCR, and the TCRdb table lists in-frame clones only, not all of them. In the table there are approximately 120,000 clones, approximately 93% of which are singletons. The sequencing used peripheral blood, collected on day 0 of AZD1222 vaccination. Receptors were obtained from an adult in good health. Each CDR3 is given with its conserved first and last residue. The order of the fields is clone size, V gene, J gene, D gene, CDR3 protein, CDR3 DNA. A D gene is named only where the DNA matches it firmly. Clone size is stated in some rows and not others, as once, few, many or a class when expanded.

clone size: .; V gene: TRBV20-1; J gene: TRBJ1-5; D gene: .; CDR3 protein: CSASPRSRGQPQHF; CDR3 DNA: TGCAGTGCTAGTCCCAGGTCCCGGGGTCAGCCCCAGCATTTT
clone size: .; V gene: TRBV20-1; J gene: TRBJ1-6; D gene: .; CDR3 protein: CRGAPLHF; CDR3 DNA: TGCCGGGGGGCACCCCTCCACTTT
clone size: .; V gene: TRBV7-9; J gene: TRBJ1-5; D gene: .; CDR3 protein: CASSEDGYSNQPQHF; CDR3 DNA: TGTGCCAGCAGCGAAGACGGCTATAGCAATCAGCCCCAGCATTTT
clone size: .; V gene: TRBV5-6; J gene: TRBJ2-7; D gene: TRBD1; CDR3 protein: CASSYRQGQGQNEQYF; CDR3 DNA: TGTGCCAGCAGCTACCGACAGGGGCAAGGCCAAAACGAGCAGTACTTC
clone size: .; V gene: TRBV4-2; J gene: TRBJ2-3; D gene: TRBD2; CDR3 protein: CASSQAAGGITDTQYF; CDR3 DNA: TGTGCCAGCAGCCAAGCAGCGGGAGGGATCACAGATACGCAGTATTTT
clone size: .; V gene: TRBV29-1; J gene: TRBJ1-2; D gene: TRBD1; CDR3 protein: CSATQGPIYTF; CDR3 DNA: TGCAGCGCTACACAGGGGCCTATCTACACCTTC
clone size: .; V gene: TRBV3-1/TRBV3-2; J gene: TRBJ1-1; D gene: .; CDR3 protein: CASSQGSDRRAFF; CDR3 DNA: TGTGCCAGCAGCCAAGGGTCAGACAGGCGAGCTTTCTTT
clone size: .; V gene: TRBV6-5; J gene: TRBJ1-5; D gene: .; CDR3 protein: CASSYTGSGNQPQHF; CDR3 DNA: TGTGCCAGCAGTTACACGGGGAGCGGCAATCAGCCCCAGCATTTT
clone size: .; V gene: TRBV19; J gene: TRBJ2-1; D gene: TRBD2; CDR3 protein: CASRRGTSGNRLQQFF; CDR3 DNA: TGTGCCAGTAGAAGGGGGACTAGCGGGAACCGCCTTCAGCAGTTCTTC
clone size: .; V gene: TRBV19; J gene: TRBJ1-2; D gene: TRBD1; CDR3 protein: CASRQPGQGTGYTF; CDR3 DNA: TGTGCCAGTAGGCAACCGGGACAGGGGACTGGCTACACCTTC
clone size: .; V gene: TRBV7-9; J gene: TRBJ1-2; D gene: TRBD1; CDR3 protein: CASSTVTGGDGYTF; CDR3 DNA: TGTGCCAGCAGCACTGTGACAGGGGGCGATGGCTACACCTTC
clone size: .; V gene: TRBV19; J gene: TRBJ1-1; D gene: TRBD1; CDR3 protein: CASSIDRQGAEAFF; CDR3 DNA: TGTGCCAGTAGTATAGATCGACAGGGAGCTGAAGCTTTCTTT
clone size: .; V gene: TRBV28; J gene: TRBJ1-6; D gene: .; CDR3 protein: CASSSGNSPLHF; CDR3 DNA: TGTGCCAGCAGTTCCGGGAATTCACCCCTCCACTTT
clone size: .; V gene: TRBV18; J gene: TRBJ1-1; D gene: .; CDR3 protein: CASSPETGSEAFF; CDR3 DNA: TGTGCCAGCTCACCGGAGACAGGATCTGAAGCTTTCTTT
clone size: .; V gene: TRBV6-5; J gene: TRBJ1-4; D gene: .; CDR3 protein: CASRLGQSTNEKLFF; CDR3 DNA: TGTGCCAGCCGCCTAGGACAGTCAACTAATGAAAAACTGTTTTTT
clone size: .; V gene: TRBV28; J gene: TRBJ1-4; D gene: TRBD1; CDR3 protein: CASRYRGRGEKLFF; CDR3 DNA: TGTGCCAGCAGATACAGGGGGCGAGGTGAAAAACTGTTTTTT
clone size: .; V gene: TRBV7-2; J gene: TRBJ2-1; D gene: .; CDR3 protein: CASSIGRGVHEQFF; CDR3 DNA: TGTGCCAGCAGCATAGGACGTGGGGTACATGAGCAGTTCTTC
clone size: .; V gene: TRBV3-1/TRBV3-2; J gene: TRBJ2-7; D gene: TRBD2; CDR3 protein: CASSQGGSGRAGEYF; CDR3 DNA: TGTGCCAGCAGCCAAGGCGGTAGCGGGAGGGCCGGGGAGTACTTC
clone size: .; V gene: TRBV19; J gene: TRBJ1-1; D gene: .; CDR3 protein: CASSIGAVGNTEAFF; CDR3 DNA: TGTGCCAGTAGTATAGGGGCAGTCGGGAACACTGAAGCTTTCTTT
clone size: .; V gene: TRBV6-5; J gene: TRBJ1-1; D gene: .; CDR3 protein: CASMFSSNTEAFF; CDR3 DNA: TGTGCCAGCATGTTCTCCTCGAACACTGAAGCTTTCTTT
clone size: .; V gene: TRBV11-2; J gene: TRBJ2-5; D gene: .; CDR3 protein: CASSLLGGTQYF; CDR3 DNA: TGTGCCAGCAGCTTATTGGGCGGGACCCAGTACTTC
clone size: .; V gene: TRBV6-5; J gene: TRBJ2-2; D gene: TRBD1; CDR3 protein: CASRKTGTDTGELFF; CDR3 DNA: TGTGCCAGCAGAAAGACAGGGACGGACACCGGGGAGCTGTTTTTT
clone size: .; V gene: TRBV5-6; J gene: TRBJ2-7; D gene: TRBD1; CDR3 protein: CASSLNRGASYEQYF; CDR3 DNA: TGTGCCAGCAGCTTGAACAGGGGAGCCTCCTACGAGCAGTACTTC
clone size: few; V gene: TRBV9; J gene: TRBJ2-7; D gene: TRBD2; CDR3 protein: CASSVGGSGRYEQYF; CDR3 DNA: TGTGCCAGCAGCGTAGGTGGGAGCGGGAGGTACGAGCAGTACTTC
clone size: .; V gene: TRBV28; J gene: TRBJ1-2; D gene: .; CDR3 protein: CASGLSANYGYTF; CDR3 DNA: TGTGCCAGCGGGCTCTCAGCTAACTATGGCTACACCTTC
clone size: .; V gene: TRBV30; J gene: TRBJ2-5; D gene: TRBD2; CDR3 protein: CAWGPGSGRAAQYF; CDR3 DNA: TGTGCCTGGGGACCAGGTAGCGGGAGGGCAGCCCAGTACTTC
clone size: .; V gene: TRBV12-3/TRBV12-4; J gene: TRBJ1-5; D gene: .; CDR3 protein: CASSSQGNQPQHF; CDR3 DNA: TGTGCCAGCAGTTCCCAGGGGAATCAGCCCCAGCATTTT